The rows below give T cell receptor beta chains drawn from one sample of a study of beta chain features in type 1 diabetes. Method: immunoSEQ multiplex PCR; TCRdb's copy keeps in-frame clones and lacks some. The table records about 640,000 clones, 9.5% to 15% of them present only once. Sequencing input: naive CD4+ T cells from blood. The receptors here all came from a man aged 25-45 years with type 1 diabetes. CDR3s include the opening cysteine and the closing phenylalanine or tryptophan. A D gene is named only where the DNA matches it firmly. Where a row states a size, it is once, few, many or the class of an expanded clone; other rows omit it.

j_call: TRBJ2-5; d_call: TRBD2; clone_size: few; v_call: TRBV19; cdr3_length: 16; cdr3_aa: CASSTRLRGGQETQYF; cdr3_nt: TGTGCCAGTAGTACCCGCTTGCGGGGGGGGCAAGAGACCCAGTACTTC
j_call: TRBJ2-4; d_call: TRBD1; clone_size: .; v_call: TRBV5-6; cdr3_length: 17; cdr3_aa: CASSSGAGGLAKNIQYF; cdr3_nt: TGTGCCAGCAGCTCCGGGGCAGGGGGCCTCGCCAAAAACATTCAGTACTTC
j_call: TRBJ2-7; d_call: .; clone_size: .; v_call: TRBV9; cdr3_length: 14; cdr3_aa: CASSTTVESYEQYF; cdr3_nt: TGTGCCAGCAGTACGACAGTGGAATCCTACGAGCAGTACTTC
j_call: TRBJ1-5; d_call: .; clone_size: few; v_call: TRBV7-2; cdr3_length: 14; cdr3_aa: CASSLDSLYQPQHF; cdr3_nt: TGTGCCAGCAGCTTAGACAGCCTTTATCAGCCCCAGCATTTT
j_call: TRBJ2-1; d_call: .; clone_size: .; v_call: TRBV7-9; cdr3_length: 17; cdr3_aa: CASSPTFPESEPNEQFF; cdr3_nt: TGTGCCAGCAGCCCCACCTTTCCGGAGAGCGAACCCAATGAGCAGTTCTTC
j_call: TRBJ2-3; d_call: .; clone_size: few; v_call: TRBV27; cdr3_length: 14; cdr3_aa: CATRGGGMGDTQYF; cdr3_nt: TGTGCCACCCGGGGTGGAGGGATGGGAGATACGCAGTATTTT
j_call: TRBJ1-2; d_call: .; clone_size: few; v_call: TRBV29-1; cdr3_length: 17; cdr3_aa: CSVEGSGLGSVGYGYTF; cdr3_nt: TGCAGCGTTGAGGGGTCAGGCCTAGGCTCAGTAGGCTATGGCTACACCTTC
j_call: TRBJ1-1; d_call: TRBD1; clone_size: .; v_call: TRBV5-1; cdr3_length: 16; cdr3_aa: CASSFTTGGANTEAFF; cdr3_nt: TGCGCCAGCAGCTTTACCACAGGGGGAGCGAACACTGAAGCTTTCTTT
j_call: TRBJ1-2; d_call: .; clone_size: .; v_call: TRBV4-2; cdr3_length: 15; cdr3_aa: CASSQDLGGYYGYTF; cdr3_nt: TGTGCCAGCAGCCAAGATTTAGGCGGATACTATGGCTACACCTTC
j_call: TRBJ2-7; d_call: .; clone_size: few; v_call: TRBV11-2; cdr3_length: 15; cdr3_aa: CASSSFAFKQYEQYF; cdr3_nt: TGTGCCAGCAGCTCCTTCGCCTTTAAACAGTACGAGCAGTACTTC
j_call: TRBJ2-7; d_call: .; clone_size: few; v_call: TRBV5-1; cdr3_length: 12; cdr3_aa: CASSSRGHEQYF; cdr3_nt: TGCGCCAGCAGCTCTCGGGGCCACGAGCAGTACTTC
j_call: TRBJ2-4; d_call: .; clone_size: .; v_call: TRBV5-6; cdr3_length: 14; cdr3_aa: CASSEEGTKNIQYF; cdr3_nt: TGTGCCAGCAGCGAAGAAGGGACCAAAAACATTCAGTACTTC
j_call: TRBJ1-1; d_call: .; clone_size: few; v_call: TRBV11-1; cdr3_length: 13; cdr3_aa: CASSLSQYTEAFF; cdr3_nt: TGTGCCAGCAGCCTCAGTCAATATACTGAAGCTTTCTTT
j_call: TRBJ2-2; d_call: .; clone_size: .; v_call: TRBV5-1; cdr3_length: 17; cdr3_aa: CASSLYAAVPNTGELFF; cdr3_nt: TGCGCCAGCAGCTTGTATGCAGCCGTCCCGAACACCGGGGAGCTGTTTTTT
j_call: TRBJ1-4; d_call: TRBD1; clone_size: few; v_call: TRBV25-1; cdr3_length: 13; cdr3_aa: CASNGQGNEKLFF; cdr3_nt: TGTGCCAGCAACGGACAGGGGAATGAAAAACTGTTTTTT
j_call: TRBJ1-1; d_call: .; clone_size: few; v_call: TRBV27; cdr3_length: 14; cdr3_aa: CASSLAKFEGKAFF; cdr3_nt: TGTGCCAGCAGTTTAGCTAAATTTGAGGGCAAAGCTTTCTTT
j_call: TRBJ1-4; d_call: .; clone_size: .; v_call: TRBV19; cdr3_length: 15; cdr3_aa: CASSISLATNEKLFF; cdr3_nt: TGTGCCAGTAGTATCTCCCTTGCAACTAATGAAAAACTGTTTTTT
j_call: TRBJ2-3; d_call: .; clone_size: .; v_call: TRBV5-1; cdr3_length: 15; cdr3_aa: CASSSGQRETDTQYF; cdr3_nt: TGCGCCAGCAGCTCAGGACAGAGGGAGACAGATACGCAGTATTTT
j_call: TRBJ2-7; d_call: .; clone_size: .; v_call: TRBV2; cdr3_length: 12; cdr3_aa: CASSEAYYEQYF; cdr3_nt: TGTGCCAGCAGTGAAGCGTACTACGAGCAGTACTTC
j_call: TRBJ2-7; d_call: TRBD1; clone_size: .; v_call: TRBV7-9; cdr3_length: 15; cdr3_aa: CASSPPGQWSYEQYF; cdr3_nt: TGTGCCAGCAGCCCACCGGGACAGTGGTCCTACGAGCAGTACTTC
j_call: TRBJ1-2; d_call: .; clone_size: .; v_call: TRBV5-1; cdr3_length: 15; cdr3_aa: CASSRLPEGQERYTF; cdr3_nt: TGCGCCAGCAGCCGACTCCCGGAGGGTCAAGAGCGGTACACCTTC
j_call: TRBJ2-1; d_call: .; clone_size: .; v_call: TRBV19; cdr3_length: 13; cdr3_aa: CASGKRTNNEQFF; cdr3_nt: TGTGCCAGTGGAAAAAGGACAAACAATGAGCAGTTCTTC
j_call: TRBJ2-7; d_call: .; clone_size: .; v_call: TRBV4-2; cdr3_length: 15; cdr3_aa: CASSQVTGSSYEQYF; cdr3_nt: TGTGCCAGCAGCCAAGTAACCGGGAGCTCCTACGAGCAGTACTTC
j_call: TRBJ2-3; d_call: .; clone_size: few; v_call: TRBV6-4; cdr3_length: 13; cdr3_aa: CASSDEGTDTQYF; cdr3_nt: TGTGCCAGCAGTGACGAGGGCACAGATACGCAGTATTTT
j_call: TRBJ2-1; d_call: .; clone_size: .; v_call: TRBV4-2; cdr3_length: 18; cdr3_aa: CASSQQPWGGLEFHEQFF; cdr3_nt: TGTGCCAGCAGCCAACAACCTTGGGGCGGACTGGAGTTTCATGAGCAGTTCTTC
j_call: TRBJ2-3; d_call: .; clone_size: .; v_call: TRBV7-2; cdr3_length: 15; cdr3_aa: CASSRGPSTTDTQYF; cdr3_nt: TGTGCCAGCAGCCGCGGACCTAGCACAACAGATACGCAGTATTTT
j_call: TRBJ1-1; d_call: .; clone_size: .; v_call: TRBV9; cdr3_length: 15; cdr3_aa: CASSPSQRADTEAFF; cdr3_nt: TGTGCCAGCAGCCCCTCCCAGAGGGCAGACACTGAAGCTTTCTTT
j_call: TRBJ1-1; d_call: .; clone_size: .; v_call: TRBV29-1; cdr3_length: 18; cdr3_aa: CSVEAKPGTKGRVPEAFF; cdr3_nt: TGCAGCGTTGAAGCTAAACCCGGGACAAAGGGTAGGGTTCCTGAAGCTTTCTTT